The TCR beta chain under discussion was sequenced for a study of PD-1 blockade in classical Hodgkin lymphoma. Findings of the study overall: With respect to the repertoire differences, their causes, possibly disease activity or prior therapy, remain undefined. When set against healthy donors, newly diagnosed patients were reported to show lower baseline TCR diversity.

CDR1 is LNHNV and CDR2 is YYDKDF in the germline V gene (reference sequence). The CDR3 is made up of 15 amino acids. The V and J ends lost 0 bases and 6 bases respectively, with 12 bases between them. Time point noted: newly diagnosed, previously untreated cHL patient sample. Magnetic negative selection purified CD4+ T cells from thawed PBMCs. Newly diagnosed classical Hodgkin lymphoma PBMCs, still untreated, provided the comparison samples. With respect to this clone: Its antigen is unknown.

This table comes from immunoSEQ multiplex PCR, and its TCRdb copy is limited to in-frame clones, with some not included. This sample has more than 15,000 clones, with roughly 90% found just once. The TCR sequence derives from a human donor with classical Hodgkin lymphoma. The rearrangement uses TRBV15 and TRBJ2-1; D might be TRBD2 (5 bases). Input material: CD4+ T cells from blood. CDR3 in DNA: TGTGCCACCAGCAGAGAAAAGCTAGCAAGCAATGAGCAGTTCTTC. Amino acid sequence: CATSREKLASNEQFF.